This T cell receptor beta chain was recorded in a study of OX40 agonist ivuxolimab in advanced cancers. In the study overall: Patients got intravenous ivuxolimab at 0.01 to 10 mg/kg every 2 weeks.

Trimming left V 0 bases short and J 3 bases short, with 8 bases between. Germline V gene sequence: CDR1 SGHTA, CDR2 FQGNSA. This CDR3 contains 14 residues. General study points: CD8+ T cells (on average) carried more expanded clones than CD4+ T cells. Certain nonresponders additionally had low normalized T-cell clonal expansion. Both blood CD4+ and CD8+ T cells showed clonal growth by week 6 at 0.1 to 3.0 mg/kg.

To note about this clone: Its cognate antigen is unknown.

Some clones are missing from TCRdb's copy, which holds only in-frame ones; the method was immunoSEQ multiplex PCR. The sample records some 57,000 clones, roughly 86% being singletons. The genes are TRBV7-2 and TRBJ1-1; D gene uncertain. The receptor comes from an adult with an advanced solid tumor such as melanoma, head and neck, liver or kidney cancer. The source material was CD4+ or CD8+ T cells sorted from blood, sampled in a trial of the OX40 agonist ivuxolimab. The CDR3 region has the DNA TGTGCCAGCAGCTTAGCGCTGTTGGACACTGAAGCTTTCTTT. Translated, it gives CASSLALLDTEAFF.